These 19 T cell receptor beta chains were all obtained from the same sample, sequenced in a study of lung T cells in sarcoidosis with Löfgren's syndrome (dated by TCRdb to the late 2010s). The sequencer was an Illumina MiSeq. TCRdb trimmed the raw reads at Q25, called clones with MiXCR and kept productive beta chains. CDR3 protein duplicates are merged, each entry listing the most common genes and DNA. In all, the sample holds approximately 3,200 distinct CDR3 sequences, and around a sixth of those were seen once. Of the sample, approximately 7.2% is held by the ten largest clones. Sample: CD4+ T cells from bronchoalveolar lavage. The receptors shown here come from a human donor with sarcoidosis (Löfgren's syndrome or another form), or a control subject (not recorded which).

By sample share, this clonotype is medium-sized. The chain has TRBV7-8 and TRBJ1-1; D is unclear. V was clipped by 2 bases and J by 7 bases, with 11 bases between them. The CDR3 totals 13 residues. Germline CDR1 and CDR2: SGHVS and FQNEAQ. The CDR3 sequence: CASSLLSGDEAFF. The CDR3 nucleotides read TGTGCCAGCAGCTTACTGAGCGGAGATGAAGCTTTCTTT.

The table lists this clonotype with a few counts. This chain connects TRBV18 to TRBJ1-4; D gene ambiguous. Germline lookup yields CDR1 KGHSH and CDR2 LQKENI. Trimming stripped 0 bases from V and 5 bases from J, with 4 bases between. This CDR3 spans 13 amino acids. The CDR3 sequence is CASSPPGNEKLFF. The CDR3 bases are TGTGCCAGCTCACCACCCGGGAATGAAAAACTGTTTTTT.

Many counts were recorded for this clonotype. The CDR3 region is CASSHALGEQFF. The CDR3 DNA is TGCGCCAGCAGCCATGCCTTGGGGGAGCAGTTCTTC. This rearrangement joins TRBV4-3 to TRBJ2-1; D is undetermined. V lost 3 bases and J lost 10, with 10 bases in between. In germline, CDR1 is LGHNA, CDR2 YSLEER. The CDR3 has 12 residues.

This clonotype was observed a handful of times. Germline is not matched at one junction end, which may reflect a read error. The J gene is TRBJ1-3, the V gene TRBV2; D is unresolved. This CDR3 is built from 13 residues. Germline CDR1 SNHLY, CDR2 FYNNEI. The CDR3 protein is CASTRRAGNTIYF. The CDR3, as DNA: TGCGCCAGCACCCGACGGGCTGGAAACACCATATATTTT.

By frequency in the sample, this clonotype is medium-sized. The chain links TRBV20-1 to TRBJ1-3; 7 positions agree with TRBD1. The CDR3 sequence is 15 residues long. The V and J ends lost 4 bases and 2 bases, in that order; junction bases with no gene match: 8. The germline V gene has CDR1 DFQATT and CDR2 SNEGSKA (reference sequence). As DNA, the CDR3 is TGCAGTGCTACCCGACCAACAGGGGCTGGAAACACCATATATTTT. Translating it yields CSATRPTGAGNTIYF.

In its sample, this clonotype is medium-sized. The rearrangement joins TRBV12-3 or TRBV12-4 to TRBJ1-2; a weak D match, TRBD1 (6 bases). Trimming removed 8 bases at V and 2 bases at J, with 15 bases between. This CDR3 spans 14 amino acids. CDR3 region: CASGKQGRNYGYTF. CDR3 nucleotides: TGTGCCAGCGGTAAACAGGGCCGGAACTATGGCTACACCTTC.

Worth noting for this clonotype: The CDR3 end shows no conserved phenylalanine or tryptophan, and so a read error is likely. The chain employs TRBV2 and TRBJ2-5, with D possibly matching TRBD2 (5 bases). The CDR3 sequence is 12 residues long. Deletions cut 3 bases from V and 5 bases from J, with 7 bases between. Germline V gene lookup returns CDR1 SNHLY and CDR2 FYNNEI. The CDR3 region is CASSEIAETQYS. DNA of the CDR3: TGTGCCAGCAGTGAGATAGCGGAGACCCAGTACTCC.

With regard to this clonotype: This may be a read error, as it is one base from a much larger clone. V gene TRBV5-4 combines with J gene TRBJ1-2; tentative D call: TRBD1 (6 bases). Germline values: CDR1 SGHNT, CDR2 YYREEE (reference sequence). V dropped 0 bases and J dropped 4 bases, with 10 bases sitting between them. The CDR3 totals 14 residues. CDR3 DNA sequence: TGTGCCAGCAGCTTGGACAGGGAGGGCTATGGCTACACCTTC. This codes for CASSLDREGYGYTF.

This clonotype was seen just once. A much larger clonotype is one base distant, so this may be a read error. The chain employs TRBV18 and TRBJ1-5; D not certain. With 2 bases removed from V and 5 bases from J, the gap between germline ends came to 10 bases. CDR3 length: 14 residues. Germline V gives CDR1 KGHSH, CDR2 LQKENI. The CDR3 loop is CASSPGDGDQPQHF. The DNA of the CDR3 is TGTGCCAGCTCACCAGGTGATGGAGATCAGCCCCAGCATTTT.

The V call is TRBV5-1, the J call TRBJ2-7; 7 bases fit TRBD2. This CDR3 comprises 13 residues. Germline CDR1 SGHRS, CDR2 YFSETQ. Unmatched junction bases numbered 7, after V lost 4 bases and J lost 6 bases. The CDR3 sequence: CASSRGGDGEQYF. The DNA of the CDR3 is TGCGCCAGCAGCCGGGGAGGGGACGGCGAGCAGTACTTC.

Note on this clonotype: One end of the junction is discordant with germline, which a read error may explain. V is TRBV7-9 and J is TRBJ2-3; tentatively, D is TRBD1 (5 bases). The CDR3 is 16 residues long. The germline CDR1 and CDR2 sequences are SEHNR and FQNEAQ (reference sequence). The CDR3 DNA reads TGTGCCAGCAGCCCCAGGGTCAACTCCAGCACAGATACGCAGTACTTT. This gives the protein CASSPRVNSSTDTQYF.

The rearrangement links TRBV30 to TRBJ1-1, with TRBD1 identical over 8 bases. This CDR3 is 12 amino acids long. V was clipped by 2 bases and J by 7 bases; unmatched bases: 3. Germline V gene lookup returns CDR1 GTSNPN and CDR2 SVGIG (reference sequence). Here the CDR3 DNA reads TGTGCCTGGAGTCTACAGGGGGGTGAAGCTTTCTTT. Translation gives CAWSLQGGEAFF.

This clonotype is judged large. The chain joins TRBV7-2 to TRBJ2-5; no clear D gene. Germline CDR1 reads SGHTA; CDR2 reads FQGNSA. With 2 bases removed from V and 1 base from J, the gap between germline ends came to 17 bases. The CDR3 has 17 amino acids. CDR3 protein: CASSLPSVHRIQETQYF. The CDR3 coding sequence is TGTGCCAGCAGCTTACCTTCGGTACACCGGATCCAAGAGACCCAGTACTTC.

This clonotype ranks as medium-sized (0.01 to 0.1%). V is TRBV20-1 and J is TRBJ1-5; 8 bases match TRBD1. The J segment lost 2 bases and the V segment lost 6 bases, leaving 6 bases of the junction unmatched. Germline loops: CDR1 DFQATT, CDR2 SNEGSKA (reference sequence). CDR3 length: 14 residues. CDR3 nucleotide sequence: TGCAGTGCAGGGACAGGAACCCGCAATCAGCCCCAGCATTTT. Encoded protein: CSAGTGTRNQPQHF.

This clonotype has ten or more counts. The V call is TRBV7-2, the J call TRBJ1-2; D may be TRBD1 (5 bases). This CDR3 spans 15 amino acids. Germline V gene data show CDR1 as SGHTA and CDR2 as FQGNSA. Trimming took 3 bases from V and 1 from J, leaving 12 bases between them. CDR3 in amino acids: CASSLDNRGNYGYTF. CDR3 sequence (DNA): TGTGCCAGCAGCTTGGACAACCGGGGTAACTATGGCTACACCTTC.

Regarding this clonotype: This may arise from a read error, as a much more abundant clone is one base away. CDR3 residues: CASSQVWDMNTEASF. CDR3 nucleotide sequence: TGTGCCAGCAGCCAAGTTTGGGACATGAACACTGAAGCTTCCTTT. The chain couples TRBV3-1 to TRBJ1-1, with a tentative D call TRBD1 (6 bases). This CDR3 region has 15 residues. The germline gives CDR1 LGHDT, CDR2 YNNKEL (reference sequence).

In this sample, this clonotype is medium-sized. The rearrangement uses TRBV5-1 and TRBJ2-5; 8 nucleotides line up with TRBD2. The CDR3 is 14 amino acids. After removal of 1 base from V and 4 bases from J, the junction contained 3 bases not matched to a gene. Germline V gene sequence: CDR1 SGHRS, CDR2 YFSETQ. The CDR3 spells CASSLTGGRETQYF. For the CDR3, the DNA is TGCGCCAGCAGCTTGACGGGAGGGCGAGAGACCCAGTACTTC.

As for this clonotype: One base away lies a much larger clone, so this may be a sequencing read error. The chain joins TRBV5-4 to TRBJ2-5; D gene unclear. Germline V lookup: CDR1 SGHNT, CDR2 YYREEE (reference sequence). Trimming removed 2 bases at V and 5 bases at J, with 4 bases between. The length of the CDR3 is 11 residues. The CDR3 region is CASSFWETQYF. In DNA form, the CDR3 reads TGTGCCAGCAGCTTCTGGGAGACCCAGTACTTC.

Concerning this clonotype itself: An end of the junction does not agree with germline; a read error may underlie this. The chain recombines TRBV7-2 with TRBJ1-2; possibly TRBD1 for D (5 bases). CDR1 SGHTA and CDR2 FQGNSA come from the germline V gene. CDR3 size: 12 residues. The CDR3 DNA follows: TGTGTCAGCAGCTTCCAGGGATACGGCTACGCCTTC. It yields the protein CVSSFQGYGYAF.